The 29 T cell receptor beta chains listed next were all sequenced from one sample in a study of blood T cell repertoires in COVID-19. Data came from immunoSEQ multiplex PCR; TCRdb stores just in-frame clones and leaves some out. The data contain hundreds of thousands of clones, roughly nine tenths of them singletons. The material sequenced was PBMCs or T cells enriched from blood (not recorded which). The receptors stem from a man aged 55 to 70 who had recovered from COVID-19.

The chain couples TRBV2 to TRBJ2-5; a possible D gene is TRBD2 (6 bases). This CDR3 comprises 15 residues. V lost 3 bases, J lost 4 bases, and 15 bases lay in between. Germline lookup yields CDR1 SNHLY and CDR2 FYNNEI. In DNA form, the CDR3 reads TGTGCCAGCAGTGATGTAGCGGTTGGGGGAGAGACCCAGTACTTC. Protein sequence: CASSDVAVGGETQYF. The full variable domain, in which reference TRBV2 and TRBJ2-5 provide the parts outside the CDR3, is EPEVTQTPSHQVTQMGQEVILRCVPISNHLYFYWYRQILGQKVEFLVSFYNNEISEKSEIFDDQFSVERPDGSNFTLKIRSTKLEDSAMYFCASSDVAVGGETQYFGPGTRLLVL.

V usage is TRBV11-3 and J usage is TRBJ2-3; 9 bases are a match to TRBD1. The V gene's germline CDR1 is SGHNT and CDR2 YENEEA. V lost 10 bases, J lost 6 bases, and 20 bases stayed unmatched. There are 17 residues in the CDR3. CDR3 DNA: TGTGCCACCCAGCGAGGGGGTTGGGGACAGGGTGACGATACGCAGTATTTT. Translating gives CATQRGGWGQGDDTQYF. Based on the CDR3 plus reference TRBV11-3 and TRBJ2-3, the full variable domain is EAGVVQSPRYKIIEKKQPVAFWCNPISGHNTLYWYLQNLGQGPELLIRYENEEAVDDSQLPKDRFSAERLKGVDSTLKIQPAELGDSAVYLCATQRGGWGQGDDTQYFGPGTRLTVL.

With regard to this clone: The junction and the germline gene differ at one end; a read error may be behind it. The chain joins TRBV29-1 to TRBJ1-1; no clear D gene. The V gene's germline CDR1 is SQVTM and CDR2 ANQGSEA. The CDR3 has 13 amino acids. The CDR3 loop is CSAEGEGNTEAFF. Written as DNA, the CDR3 is TGCAGCGCTGAAGGCGAGGGGAACACTGAAGCTTTCTTT.

This clone was counted only a few times. The CDR3 is CASRTAPGTGQNQPQHF. The CDR3 nucleotides read TGTGCCAGCAGGACAGCCCCCGGGACAGGGCAAAATCAGCCCCAGCATTTT. The chain has TRBV2 and TRBJ1-5; 9 bases are shared with TRBD1. Germline V gives CDR1 SNHLY, CDR2 FYNNEI. The V gene end was trimmed by 6 bases and the J gene end by 4 bases; junction bases not matched to a gene: 13. The CDR3 spans 17 residues.

The chain uses TRBV5-8 and TRBJ2-5, with 8 bases identical to TRBD2. CDR3 size: 15 residues. The J segment lost 4 bases and the V segment lost 5 bases, leaving 10 bases of the junction unmatched. Germline V lookup: CDR1 SGHTS, CDR2 YDEGEE. CDR3 residues: CASSLGGGFGETQYF. The DNA for the CDR3 is TGTGCCAGCAGTCTTGGCGGGGGGTTTGGAGAGACCCAGTACTTC.

The chain joins TRBV3-1 (or the pseudogene TRBV3-2) to TRBJ1-2; weak D call: TRBD1 (5 bases). The CDR3 sequence is 13 residues long. V was trimmed by 5 bases and J by 7 bases, leaving 14 bases between them. Germline V gives CDR1 LGHDT, CDR2 YNNKEL (reference sequence). CDR3 coding DNA: TGTGCCAGCAGCGTAAGGGGATTCTCTGGCTACACCTTC. Encoded protein: CASSVRGFSGYTF.

The chain couples TRBV3-1 (or the pseudogene TRBV3-2) to TRBJ2-2; D is perhaps TRBD2 (6 bases). Trimming left V 6 bases short and J 2 bases short, with 13 bases between. There are 15 residues in the CDR3. The germline V gene has CDR1 LGHDT and CDR2 YNNKEL (reference sequence). The CDR3 DNA reads as TGTGCCAGCAGGAGGGAGGACTTAAACACCGGGGAGCTGTTTTTT. Protein: CASRREDLNTGELFF.

The chain carries TRBV6-1 and TRBJ2-6; perhaps TRBD1 as D (5 bases). CDR1 MNHNS and CDR2 SASEGT come from the germline V gene. Trimming took 4 bases from V and 0 from J, leaving 10 bases between them. The CDR3 covers 16 residues. CDR3 amino acids: CASSGRQGSGANVLTF. The CDR3 bases are TGTGCCAGCAGTGGGCGGCAGGGCTCTGGGGCCAACGTCCTGACTTTC.

V is TRBV27 and J is TRBJ2-2, with 8 bases aligning to TRBD2. V shed 6 bases and J 9 bases; nucleotides not matched to a gene: 9. Germline V CDR1 and CDR2: MNHEY, SMNVEV (reference sequence). The CDR3 length is 14 residues. The CDR3 DNA reads as TGTGCCAGCAGCCTAAGAGCGGGAGTAAGGGAGCTGTTTTTT. Encoded protein: CASSLRAGVRELFF.

This clone came up once. V is TRBV28 and J is TRBJ1-4, with 7 bases that match TRBD1. Germline CDR1 and CDR2: MDHEN and SYDVKM. There are 16 residues in the CDR3. V was clipped by 7 bases and J by 0 bases; unmatched bases: 8. The CDR3 loop reads CASTSGTVATNEKLFF. For the CDR3, the DNA is TGTGCCAGCACCTCCGGGACAGTAGCAACTAATGAAAAACTGTTTTTT.

The rearrangement links TRBV7-8 to TRBJ1-6, with 10 positions matching TRBD1. V lost 1 base to trimming and J lost 9 bases; unmatched junction nucleotides: 3. The germline gives CDR1 SGHVS, CDR2 FQNEAQ. The CDR3 spans 15 residues. The chain's CDR3 is CASSLVGQGTSPLHF. The CDR3 DNA sequence: TGTGCCAGCAGCTTAGTGGGACAGGGGACTTCACCCCTCCACTTT.

This chain connects TRBV19 to TRBJ1-5, with D possibly TRBD1 on 5 matching bases. Per the germline V gene, CDR1 is LNHDA and CDR2 is SQIVND (reference sequence). The ends were cut back, 5 bases at V and 2 bases at J, with 13 bases in the middle. The CDR3 totals 15 residues. This chain's CDR3 is CASSFSGLGNQPQHF. CDR3 DNA sequence: TGTGCCAGTAGTTTCTCAGGGTTAGGCAATCAGCCCCAGCATTTT.

The V and J genes are TRBV2 and TRBJ1-2, with 12 positions matching TRBD1. Per the germline V gene, CDR1 is SNHLY and CDR2 is FYNNEI. The CDR3 length is 13 residues. The trim removed 3 bases at V and 8 bases at J, leaving 1 base unmatched. CDR3 residues: CASSEGQGAGYTF. DNA of the CDR3: TGTGCCAGCAGTGAGGGACAGGGGGCGGGCTACACCTTC.

This sequence joins TRBV10-3 and TRBJ2-1; 10 positions agree with TRBD2. CDR3 size: 14 residues. CDR1 is ENHRY and CDR2 is SYGVKD in the germline V gene. With 8 bases clipped from V and 9 bases from J, the junction kept 10 bases outside the gene matches. The CDR3 DNA follows: TGTGCCATCGCGGCAGCGGGAGGGCCGCTTGAGCAGTTCTTC. Protein: CAIAAAGGPLEQFF.

This clone was recorded once. The chain combines TRBV18 with TRBJ1-5; D might be TRBD1 (5 bases). Germline V CDR1 and CDR2: KGHSH, LQKENI. The V and J ends lost 4 bases and 7 bases respectively, with 8 bases between them. The CDR3 is made up of 12 amino acids. CDR3 protein: CASSLRGQPQHF. For the CDR3, the DNA is TGTGCCAGCTCACTTAGGGGCCAGCCCCAGCATTTT.

This chain uses TRBV7-9 with TRBJ2-3, with 13 nucleotides matching TRBD2. The CDR3 runs 18 residues. The V gene end was trimmed by 3 bases and the J gene end by 6 bases; junction bases not matched to a gene: 12. From germline, CDR1 is SEHNR and CDR2 FQNEAQ (reference sequence). In DNA, the CDR3 is TGTGCCAGCAGCTTCCGACGACTAGCGGGAGGCCCATTGGATACGCAGTATTTT. Translating it yields CASSFRRLAGGPLDTQYF.

Only one count was recorded for this clone. Other DNA variants within this sample encode the same CDR3. This chain's CDR3 is CASSLGQNYGYTF. CDR3 nucleotides: TGTGCCAGCAGCTTGGGGCAAAACTATGGCTACACCTTC. This chain uses TRBV11-2 with TRBJ1-2; D perhaps matches TRBD1 (5 bases). CDR3 size: 13 residues. CDR1 and CDR2 from the germline V gene are SGHAT and FQNNGV. Trimming took off 3 bases at V and 2 bases at J, with 7 bases between the two ends.

The chain uses TRBV27 and TRBJ1-4; 10 bases are shared with TRBD1. The germline gives CDR1 MNHEY, CDR2 SMNVEV (reference sequence). J lost 10 bases, V lost 3 bases, and 5 bases had no gene match. This CDR3 has 14 residues. This CDR3 reads CASSFDRGRGKLFF. Written as DNA, the CDR3 is TGTGCCAGCAGTTTCGACAGGGGGCGAGGAAAACTGTTTTTT.

This chain links TRBV27 with TRBJ1-1; D not resolved. CDR3 length: 13 amino acids. Between the trimmed V and J ends, which lost 5 bases and 7 bases, there was a span of 14 bases. Looked up from germline, CDR1 is MNHEY and CDR2 is SMNVEV (reference sequence). The chain's CDR3 is CASSRGPNYEAFF. Here the CDR3 DNA reads TGTGCCAGCAGTCGAGGTCCGAATTATGAAGCTTTCTTT.

Remarks on this clone: The junction and the germline gene differ at one end; a read error may be behind it. This chain links TRBV7-7 with TRBJ2-1; 13 bases agree with TRBD2. The CDR3 runs to 15 residues. Germline V gene lookup returns CDR1 SSHAT and CDR2 FNYEAQ (reference sequence). CDR3 in amino acids: CASSPGTSGTAGQFF. CDR3 coding DNA: TGTGCTAGCAGCCCCGGGACTAGCGGGACGGCCGGGCAGTTCTTC.

V gene TRBV10-2 combines with J gene TRBJ2-1; tentative D call: TRBD2 (5 bases). Per the germline V gene, CDR1 is WSHSY and CDR2 is SAAADI. The V and J ends lost 7 bases and 0 bases respectively, with 13 bases between them. The CDR3 extends over 15 amino acids. The CDR3 DNA reads TGCGCCAGCACCGAGCGGAGAAACTCCTACAATGAGCAGTTCTTC. Amino acid sequence: CASTERRNSYNEQFF.

Notes on this clone: A junction boundary mismatches the germline segment, possibly from a read error. This sequence joins TRBV6-5 and TRBJ1-2; 9 positions match TRBD1. Germline V gene lookup returns CDR1 MNHEY and CDR2 SVGAGI. The CDR3 extends over 15 amino acids. CDR3 DNA sequence: TGTGCCGGCAGTTCCCCGGGACAGGGTAGATATGGCTACACCTTC. Amino acid sequence: CAGSSPGQGRYGYTF.

The chain recombines TRBV7-9 with TRBJ2-1, with D possibly TRBD1 on 5 matching bases. Trimming shortened V by 4 bases and J by 9 bases, and 22 bases separated the two germline ends. Germline V CDR1 and CDR2: SEHNR, FQNEAQ (reference sequence). This CDR3 region has 16 residues. This CDR3 is CASSSTGQARYGEQFF. The CDR3 nucleotides read TGTGCCAGCAGCTCCACTGGACAAGCACGGTACGGTGAGCAGTTCTTC.

The chain joins TRBV9 to TRBJ2-7; D is perhaps TRBD1 (6 bases). The CDR3 extends over 15 amino acids. Looked up from germline, CDR1 is SGDLS and CDR2 is YYNGEE. V was pared by 0 bases and J by 3 bases, with 13 bases between. CDR3 nucleotides: TGTGCCAGCAGCGTAGGGGGACAAGGGAACTACGAGCAGTACTTC. Translated: CASSVGGQGNYEQYF.

The chain links TRBV11-2 to TRBJ2-1, with TRBD2 identical over 8 bases. The CDR3 runs 19 residues. Germline assignment: CDR1 SGHAT and CDR2 FQNNGV. V shed 1 base, J shed 2 bases, and the junction held 13 bases outside the gene matches. Written as DNA, the CDR3 is TGTGCCAGCAGCTTAGGAAAAAAGTATAAGGGACTAGCCTACAATGAGCAGTTCTTC. This sequence encodes CASSLGKKYKGLAYNEQFF.

The table lists this clone with a count of one. J is TRBJ2-1 and V is TRBV5-1; 9 positions match TRBD2. This CDR3 contains 16 residues. Germline CDR1 and CDR2: SGHRS and YFSETQ. V shed 3 bases, J shed 1 base, and the junction held 5 bases outside the gene matches. The CDR3 spells CASSWNSGGSYNEQFF. The CDR3 DNA reads TGCGCCAGCAGCTGGAATAGCGGGGGTTCCTACAATGAGCAGTTCTTC.

This clone was observed a single time. The chain combines TRBV19 with TRBJ1-5; the D gene is possibly TRBD1 (5 bases). The germline V and J ends were trimmed by 6 bases and 3 bases, with 18 bases remaining between them. This CDR3 region has 16 residues. CDR1 LNHDA and CDR2 SQIVND come from the germline V gene (reference sequence). CDR3 loop: CASSEAAGWANQPQHF. The DNA for the CDR3 is TGTGCCAGTAGCGAGGCGGCAGGGTGGGCCAATCAGCCCCAGCATTTT. Supplemented by reference TRBV19 and TRBJ1-5, the full variable domain reads DGGITQSPKYLFRKEGQNVTLSCEQNLNHDAMYWYRQDPGQGLRLIYYSQIVNDFQKGDIAEGYSVSREKKESFPLTVTSAQKNPTAFYLCASSEAAGWANQPQHFGDGTRLSIL.

The rearrangement uses TRBV5-5 and TRBJ2-2; 14 bases match TRBD2. The length of the CDR3 is 19 residues. Germline V gives CDR1 SGHKS, CDR2 YYEKEE (reference sequence). V shed 3 bases and J 4 bases; nucleotides not matched to a gene: 11. The CDR3 sequence: CASSSTGTSGSWVTGELFF. The CDR3 DNA is TGTGCCAGCAGCTCCACCGGGACTAGCGGGAGTTGGGTCACCGGGGAGCTGTTTTTT.

The chain employs TRBV19 and TRBJ2-1; TRBD1 matches at 8 bases. CDR1 is LNHDA and CDR2 is SQIVND in the germline V gene (reference sequence). This CDR3 has 19 amino acids. The ends lost 3 bases at V and 0 bases at J; junction bases unmatched: 13. The CDR3 bases are TGTGCCAGTAGTATGGCGACAGGGGCTACTGTAAGCTCCTACAATGAGCAGTTCTTC. As protein: CASSMATGATVSSYNEQFF.